Reported below is one T cell receptor (beta chain). A junction boundary mismatches the germline segment, possibly from a read error. Per the study methods: Reference gene primer amplification gave estimated nucleated cell counts. Sequencing was performed with immunoSEQ multiplex PCR; in TCRdb, only in-frame clones are kept and a portion is missing. That table is the source of V, J and clone size, and D and trimming were worked out from the DNA. The table shows about 210,000 clones, with 88% occurring only once. The germline gives CDR1 MNHEY, CDR2 SMNVEV (reference sequence). This CDR3 region has 13 residues. This sample stems from a study of blood T cell repertoires in COVID-19. About the study: Samples came from the United States, Italy and Spain, spanning acute and convalescent COVID-19. PBMCs, B-cell-depleted T cells, or T cells were the source of the cDNA or gDNA that made up the material.

This chain links TRBV27 with TRBJ2-7; a weak D match, TRBD1 (6 bases). The TCR comes from a middle-aged man with acute or convalescent COVID-19. Sequencing input: peripheral blood. The CDR3 sequence is CATSPGEHYEQYF. The CDR3 DNA sequence: TGTGCCACCAGTCCAGGGGAGCACTACGAGCAGTACTTC.